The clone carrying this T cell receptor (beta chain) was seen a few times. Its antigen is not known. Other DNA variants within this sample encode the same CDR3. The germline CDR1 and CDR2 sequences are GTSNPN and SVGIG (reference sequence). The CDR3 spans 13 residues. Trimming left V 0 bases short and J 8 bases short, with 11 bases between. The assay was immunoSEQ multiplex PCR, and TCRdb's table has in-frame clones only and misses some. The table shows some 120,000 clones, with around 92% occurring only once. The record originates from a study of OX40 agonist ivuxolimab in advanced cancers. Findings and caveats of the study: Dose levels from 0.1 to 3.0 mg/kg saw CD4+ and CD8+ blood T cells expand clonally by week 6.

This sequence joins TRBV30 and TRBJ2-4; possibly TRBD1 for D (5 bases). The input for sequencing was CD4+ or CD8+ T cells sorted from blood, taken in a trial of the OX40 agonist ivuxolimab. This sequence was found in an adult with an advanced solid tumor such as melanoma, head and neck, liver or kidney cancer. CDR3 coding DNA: TGTGCCTGGAGTGTACAAGGGGTGGACATTCAGTACTTC. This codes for CAWSVQGVDIQYF.